One and the same sample provided the 18 T cell receptor beta chains below, sequenced in a study of cytomegalovirus exposure and HLA in healthy donors. The study ran its PCR with 60 Vbeta and 13 Jbeta primers. Libraries were prepared by immunoSEQ multiplex PCR; TCRdb keeps only in-frame clonotypes and omits some of them. The table includes fewer than 250,000 clones, around 82% detected once. Sequencing used PBMCs. Receptor source: a man younger than 30 in good health and CMV-seronegative.

This chain connects TRBV4-1 to TRBJ1-5, with 9 bases identical to TRBD1. The ends lost 0 bases at V and 0 bases at J; junction bases unmatched: 18. The V gene's germline CDR1 is MGHRA and CDR2 YSYEKL. The CDR3 runs to 22 residues. This CDR3 is CASSQDFPDRGFFVNSNQPQHF. The DNA for the CDR3 is TGCGCCAGCAGCCAAGATTTCCCGGACAGGGGTTTTTTCGTGAATAGCAATCAGCCCCAGCATTTT.

This clone has just one count. The chain links TRBV7-2 to TRBJ2-7; no firm D call. Germline V gene data show CDR1 as SGHTA and CDR2 as FQGNSA. V lost 5 bases, J lost 2 bases, and 16 bases lay in between. The CDR3 has 15 amino acids. DNA of the CDR3: TGTGCCAGCAGCCCCAGCGACCCCGGAGCCTACGAGCAGTACTTC. It is translated as CASSPSDPGAYEQYF.

This rearrangement joins TRBV6-6 to TRBJ1-2; TRBD1 matches at 9 bases. The V segment lost 6 bases and the J segment 6 bases; nucleotides outside the gene matches: 8. The CDR3 runs to 14 residues. Germline assignment: CDR1 MNHNY and CDR2 SVGAGI (reference sequence). CDR3: CASRKPDRGDGYTF. DNA for the CDR3: TGTGCCAGCAGGAAACCTGACAGGGGGGATGGCTACACCTTC.

The chain is built from TRBV6-6 and TRBJ2-7; 9 bases align to TRBD1. CDR1 and CDR2 from the germline V gene are MNHNY and SVGAGI (reference sequence). V lost 5 bases to trimming and J lost 5 bases; unmatched junction nucleotides: 4. CDR3 length: 13 residues. CDR3 residues: CASSGTGYHEQYF. The DNA of the CDR3 is TGTGCCAGCAGTGGGACAGGGTATCACGAGCAGTACTTC.

CDR3 nucleotides: TGCGCCAGTAACAGGGGGCGGGGGAACACTGAAGCTTTCTTT. Translated, it gives CASNRGRGNTEAFF. The chain couples TRBV5-1 to TRBJ1-1, with TRBD1 matching 9 bases. The CDR3 length is 14 residues. The germline gives CDR1 SGHRS, CDR2 YFSETQ. Losses at the gene ends were 8 bases for V and 1 base for J; bases not matched to a gene: 6.

The chain carries TRBV7-6 and TRBJ2-2; 9 bases align to TRBD2. J lost 7 bases, V lost 1 base, and 10 bases had no gene match. CDR3 length equals 17 residues. CDR1 SGHVS and CDR2 FNYEAQ come from the germline V gene. The CDR3 region has the DNA TGTGCCAGCAGCTTAGGTCTTAGCGGGAGCCCTCACGGGGAGCTGTTTTTT. It codes for CASSLGLSGSPHGELFF.

The chain is built from TRBV5-1 and TRBJ2-5; D may be TRBD1 (6 bases). Germline V gene sequence: CDR1 SGHRS, CDR2 YFSETQ. V lost 1 base and J lost 0, with 16 bases in between. The CDR3 is 17 residues long. The CDR3 sequence is CASSLSAGTPYQETQYF. CDR3 coding DNA: TGCGCCAGCAGCTTGTCCGCCGGGACACCCTACCAAGAGACCCAGTACTTC.

The chain uses TRBV9 and TRBJ2-1, with 9 positions matching TRBD2. V dropped 0 bases and J dropped 6; count of bases not matched to a gene: 7. CDR3 length: 16 amino acids. Germline V gene sequence: CDR1 SGDLS, CDR2 YYNGEE. The CDR3 DNA sequence: TGTGCCAGCAGCGTAGTAGGGACTAGCAAGCCCAATGAGCAGTTCTTC. This codes for CASSVVGTSKPNEQFF.

V usage is TRBV10-2 and J usage is TRBJ1-1; D perhaps matches TRBD1 (5 bases). Trimming took 7 bases from V and 5 from J, leaving 20 bases between them. The CDR3 contains 15 residues. Germline CDR1 is WSHSY and CDR2 is SAAADI. For the CDR3, the DNA is TGCGCCAGCACTGAAGAGGGGAGGTCGAGAACTGAAGCTTTCTTT. This gives the protein CASTEEGRSRTEAFF.

DNA for the CDR3: TGTGCCAGCAGCTTGGCCGGAGGCGAGCAGTACTTC. Its translation is CASSLAGGEQYF. This chain links TRBV5-5 with TRBJ2-7, with D tentatively TRBD2 (5 bases). Trimming left V 0 bases short and J 6 bases short, with 7 bases between. CDR1 and CDR2 from the germline V gene are SGHKS and YYEKEE (reference sequence). The CDR3 consists of 12 residues.

The chain uses TRBV6-5 and TRBJ1-1, with D possibly TRBD1 on 5 matching bases. Germline values: CDR1 MNHEY, CDR2 SVGAGI. The CDR3 sequence is 15 residues long. Trimming removed 0 bases at V and 1 base at J, with 9 bases between. DNA for the CDR3: TGTGCCAGCAGTTACTCGAGTAGGGGGAACACTGAAGCTTTCTTT. It encodes CASSYSSRGNTEAFF.

This clone turned up a few times. This chain uses TRBV7-9 with TRBJ2-1; D remains ambiguous. The germline gives CDR1 SEHNR, CDR2 FQNEAQ (reference sequence). Trimming cost V 3 bases and J 5 bases, with 5 bases left between them. There are 12 residues in the CDR3. This CDR3 is CASSFRDNEQFF. CDR3 sequence (DNA): TGTGCCAGCAGCTTCCGAGACAATGAGCAGTTCTTC. Full variable domain (outside the CDR3, taken from reference TRBV7-9 and TRBJ2-1): DTGVSQNPRHKITKRGQNVTFRCDPISEHNRLYWYRQTLGQGPEFLTYFQNEAQLEKSRLLSDRFSAERPKGSFSTLEIQRTEQGDSAMYLCASSFRDNEQFFGPGTRLTVL.

The chain is built from TRBV19 and TRBJ2-5; 9 nucleotides align to TRBD1. The J call may be wrong; the DNA end is better matched by TRBJ2-7. CDR1 and CDR2 (germline): LNHDA, SQIVND (reference sequence). This CDR3 contains 15 residues. CDR3 coding DNA: TGTGCCAGTAGTATCCCGGGACAGGGAGGTTACGAGCAGTACTTC. It translates to CASSIPGQGGYEQYF.

For the CDR3, the DNA is TGCAGCGTTGACTTAGCTTACCAAGAGACCCAGTACTTC. It encodes CSVDLAYQETQYF. This chain uses TRBV29-1 with TRBJ2-5, with D hard to call. The CDR3 is 13 residues long. In germline, CDR1 is SQVTM, CDR2 ANQGSEA. With 3 bases removed from V and 0 bases from J, the gap between germline ends came to 8 bases. Combining the CDR3 with reference TRBV29-1 and TRBJ2-5 gives the whole variable domain SAVISQKPSRDICQRGTSLTIQCQVDSQVTMMFWYRQQPGQSLTLIATANQGSEATYESGFVIDKFPISRPNLTFSTLTVSNMSPEDSSIYLCSVDLAYQETQYFGPGTRLLVL.

This chain links TRBV6-5 with TRBJ2-1, with 8 positions matching TRBD2. The CDR3 is 14 amino acids. The V gene's germline CDR1 is MNHEY and CDR2 SVGAGI. Trimming cost V 4 bases and J 7 bases; bases outside gene matches: 6. The CDR3 DNA reads TGTGCCAGCAGTTTATCGGGGGGGTATAATGAGCAGTTCTTC. Protein product: CASSLSGGYNEQFF.

The rearrangement joins TRBV11-3 to TRBJ1-2, with D perhaps TRBD1 (6 bases). The V end was cut by 2 bases, the J end by 8 bases, with 18 bases between. Germline CDR1 and CDR2: SGHNT and YENEEA. This CDR3 region has 15 residues. CDR3 protein: CASSLQPGQMWGYTF. The CDR3 DNA sequence: TGTGCCAGCAGCTTACAACCCGGACAGATGTGGGGCTACACCTTC.

V is TRBV7-2 and J is TRBJ2-7; TRBD2 matches 9 bases. This CDR3 region has 14 residues. Trimming took 3 bases from V and 5 from J; bases not matched to a gene: 5. Germline CDR1 reads SGHTA; CDR2 reads FQGNSA. CDR3 DNA: TGTGCCAGCAGCTTTCTAGCGGGATTCAACGAGCAGTACTTC. Translated, it gives CASSFLAGFNEQYF.

This clone has only one observation. The chain recombines TRBV7-2 with TRBJ1-5; no clear D. With 5 bases removed from V and 0 bases from J, the gap between germline ends came to 11 bases. Germline V lookup: CDR1 SGHTA, CDR2 FQGNSA. The CDR3 runs to 15 residues. CDR3 bases: TGTGCCAGCAGCGTCATTAGTTATAGCAATCAGCCCCAGCATTTT. It encodes CASSVISYSNQPQHF. Combining the CDR3 with reference TRBV7-2 and TRBJ1-5 gives the whole variable domain GAGVSQSPSNKVTEKGKDVELRCDPISGHTALYWYRQSLGQGLEFLIYFQGNSAPDKSGLPSDRFSAERTGGSVSTLTIQRTQQEDSAVYLCASSVISYSNQPQHFGDGTRLSIL.